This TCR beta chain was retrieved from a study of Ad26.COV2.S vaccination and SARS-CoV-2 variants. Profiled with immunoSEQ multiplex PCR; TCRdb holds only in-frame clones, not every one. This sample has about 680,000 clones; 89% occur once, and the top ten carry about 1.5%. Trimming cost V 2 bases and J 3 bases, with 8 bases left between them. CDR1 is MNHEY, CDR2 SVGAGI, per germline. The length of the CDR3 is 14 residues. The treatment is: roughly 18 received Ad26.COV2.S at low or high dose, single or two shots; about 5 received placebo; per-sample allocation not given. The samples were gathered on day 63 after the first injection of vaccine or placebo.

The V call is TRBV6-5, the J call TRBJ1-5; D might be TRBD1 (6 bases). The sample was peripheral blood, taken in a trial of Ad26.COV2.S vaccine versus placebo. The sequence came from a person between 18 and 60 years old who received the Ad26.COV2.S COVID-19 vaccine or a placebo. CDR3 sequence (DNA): TGTGCCAGCAGTTACAGGGGGTACAATCAGCCCCAGCATTTT. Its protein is CASSYRGYNQPQHF.